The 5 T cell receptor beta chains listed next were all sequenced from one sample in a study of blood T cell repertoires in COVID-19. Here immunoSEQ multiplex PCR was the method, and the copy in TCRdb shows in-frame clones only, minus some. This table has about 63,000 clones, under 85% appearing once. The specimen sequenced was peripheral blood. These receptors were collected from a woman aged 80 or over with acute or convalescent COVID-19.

The CDR3 is CASSFDGTEAFF. The CDR3 DNA reads as TGTGCCAGCAGCTTTGACGGGACTGAAGCTTTCTTT. V and J are TRBV5-5 and TRBJ1-1; D remains unclear. V was shortened by 2 bases and J by 5 bases, with 7 bases between the two germline ends. Germline CDR1 reads SGHKS; CDR2 reads YYEKEE (reference sequence). The CDR3 contains 12 residues.

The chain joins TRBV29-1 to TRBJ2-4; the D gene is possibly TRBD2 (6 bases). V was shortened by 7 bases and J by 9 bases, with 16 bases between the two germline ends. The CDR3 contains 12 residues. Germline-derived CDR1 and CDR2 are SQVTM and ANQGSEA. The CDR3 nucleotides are TGCAGCGCGGGAGACGGAGACCCCATTCAGTACTTC. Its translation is CSAGDGDPIQYF. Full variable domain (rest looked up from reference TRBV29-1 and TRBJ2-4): SAVISQKPSRDICQRGTSLTIQCQVDSQVTMMFWYRQQPGQSLTLIATANQGSEATYESGFVIDKFPISRPNLTFSTLTVSNMSPEDSSIYLCSAGDGDPIQYFGAGTRLSVL.

For the CDR3, the DNA is TGTGCCAGCAGCTTATTCTACGCCAACACCATATATTTT. It specifies CASSLFYANTIYF. The chain joins TRBV7-9 to TRBJ1-3; D gene uncertain. V dropped 2 bases and J dropped 7 bases, with 9 bases sitting between them. The CDR3 loop spans 13 amino acids. Germline V gene lookup returns CDR1 SEHNR and CDR2 FQNEAQ (reference sequence).

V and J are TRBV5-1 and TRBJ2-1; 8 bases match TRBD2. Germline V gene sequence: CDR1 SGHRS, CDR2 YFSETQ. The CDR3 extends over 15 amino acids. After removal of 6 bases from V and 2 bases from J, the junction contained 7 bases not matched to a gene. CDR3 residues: CASTREGGPYNEQFF. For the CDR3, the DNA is TGCGCCAGCACCCGGGAGGGGGGCCCCTACAATGAGCAGTTCTTC.

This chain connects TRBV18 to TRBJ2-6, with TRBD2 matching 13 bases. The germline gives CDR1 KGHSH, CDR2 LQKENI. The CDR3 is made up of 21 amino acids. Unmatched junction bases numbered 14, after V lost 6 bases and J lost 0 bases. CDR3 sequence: CASSPRTSGSSSVSGANVLTF. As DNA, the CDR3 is TGTGCCAGCTCCCCTAGGACTAGCGGGAGTTCGTCGGTCTCTGGGGCCAACGTCCTGACTTTC.